The T cell receptor beta chain described here comes from a study of Ad26.COV2.S vaccination and SARS-CoV-2 variants. Treatment here: some 19 received Ad26.COV2.S at low or high dose, single or two shots; 5 received placebo; per-sample allocation not given. Repertoires come from day 63 after the first vaccine or placebo injection. The data were produced by immunoSEQ multiplex PCR, yet TCRdb's version contains in-frame clones alone and is incomplete. The sample yields 400,000 to 450,000 clones, around 90% seen once. The germline V gene encodes CDR1 LNHNV and CDR2 YYDKDF (reference sequence). The CDR3 runs to 18 residues. Trimming shortened V by 3 bases and J by 4 bases, and 21 bases separated the two germline ends.

The chain employs TRBV15 and TRBJ2-2, with D perhaps matching TRBD1 (5 bases). The TCR sequence derives from a person between 18 and 59 years old who received the Ad26.COV2.S COVID-19 vaccine or a placebo. Sequenced here: peripheral blood, sampled in a trial of Ad26.COV2.S vaccine versus placebo. CDR3 sequence reads: CATSSDRYRDRGTGELFF. CDR3 bases: TGTGCCACCAGCAGCGATCGGTACCGAGATAGGGGCACCGGGGAGCTGTTTTTT.